The subject of this entry is one T cell receptor beta chain. Its target is unknown. V shed 3 bases, J shed 3 bases, and the junction held 6 bases outside the gene matches. Germline CDR1 is SGHRS and CDR2 is YFSETQ. The CDR3 covers 15 residues. The CDR3 regions of TCR beta were amplified from RNA transcripts. TCR CDR3 regions were first amplified by RT-PCR with HTBI primers. TCRdb reprocessed the multiplex PCR reads via MiXCR and lists one record per CDR3 protein. The data show under 700,000 distinct CDR3 sequences, with more than 45% seen just once and 6.5% to 9% held by the top ten. The sample is drawn from a study of T cells in Graves' hyperthyroidism and ophthalmopathy. Hyperthyroidism was newly diagnosed in patients aged 18 to 65 (duration under 2 months). Diagnosis relied on clinical symptoms, serum thyroxine and TRAb, thyroid ultrasound and orbital computed tomography. Findings of the study overall: Most clonotypes expanded in the thyroid (above 0.001) were also present in blood.

The V gene is TRBV5-1, the J gene TRBJ2-5; the match to TRBD1 covers 9 bases. Sequencing was performed on peripheral blood or thyroid tissue (not recorded which). The TCR sequence derives from a woman aged 18 to 35 with Graves' hyperthyroidism. The CDR3 loop is CASSSEGTGKETQYF. The DNA of the CDR3 is TGCGCCAGCAGCTCGGAAGGGACAGGGAAAGAGACCCAGTACTTC.